This is a list of T cell receptor beta chains from one sample in a study of CD4 T cells in relation to SARS-CoV-2 and coronaviruses. Produced via immunoSEQ multiplex PCR; TCRdb's table is partial and in-frame only. The table lists tens of thousands of clones, roughly 94% of them singletons. Sequencing input: naive CD4+ T cells from PBMCs. These receptors were obtained from an adult with COVID-19. CDR3s include the opening cysteine and the closing phenylalanine or tryptophan. A D gene is named only where the DNA matches it firmly. Only part of the rows carry a size: once, few, many, or a class if the clone is expanded.

d_call	v_call	j_call	clone_size	cdr3_aa	cdr3_nt
.	TRBV11-1	TRBJ1-2	.	CASSFVRLPPTAF	TGTGCCAGCAGCTTCGTCAGGTTGCCCCCAACGGCCTTC
.	TRBV11-2	TRBJ2-5	.	CASSLRLQETQYF	TGTGCCAGCAGCTTACGGCTACAAGAGACCCAGTACTTC
TRBD2	TRBV20-1	TRBJ2-3	.	CSASRPGLAGDTQYF	TGCAGTGCTAGTAGACCGGGACTAGCCGGAGATACGCAGTATTTT
TRBD2	TRBV4-2	TRBJ2-1	.	CASSQEAGGYNEQFF	TGTGCCAGCAGCCAAGAAGCGGGAGGGTACAATGAGCAGTTCTTC
.	TRBV5-4	TRBJ1-6	.	CASSLDGSPLHF	TGTGCCAGCAGCTTGGATGGTTCACCCCTCCACTTT
.	TRBV7-9	TRBJ1-1	.	CASSLAPRGSVAFF	TGTGCCAGCAGCTTAGCCCCAAGGGGATCGGTAGCTTTCTTT
TRBD2	TRBV25-1	TRBJ2-1	.	CASSESRTSVDEQFF	TGTGCCAGCAGTGAATCTCGGACTAGCGTGGATGAGCAGTTCTTC
.	TRBV19	TRBJ1-4	.	CASRTTGPATNEKLFF	TGTGCCAGTAGAACCACCGGGCCTGCAACTAATGAAAAACTGTTTTTT
TRBD2	TRBV19	TRBJ2-7	.	CASRRLAGGDTYEQYF	TGTGCCAGTAGGCGACTAGCGGGAGGGGATACCTACGAGCAGTACTTC
.	TRBV4-1	TRBJ1-3	.	CASSQKPRVEYSGNTIYF	TGCGCCAGCAGCCAAAAACCCCGCGTTGAATACTCTGGAAACACCATATATTTT
.	TRBV19	TRBJ2-1	.	CASSDNEQFF	TGTGCCAGTAGCGACAATGAGCAGTTCTTC
TRBD2	TRBV5-1	TRBJ2-7	once	CASSPGLGSYEQYF	TGCGCCAGCAGCCCCGGACTAGGCTCCTACGAGCAGTACTTC
TRBD1	TRBV24-1	TRBJ2-5	.	CATSDVSGGSQETQYF	TGTGCCACCAGTGATGTCTCAGGGGGATCCCAAGAGACCCAGTACTTC
.	TRBV5-3	TRBJ2-1	.	CARSLAPPDEQFF	TGTGCCAGAAGCTTGGCTCCCCCTGATGAGCAGTTCTTC
.	TRBV9	TRBJ2-1	.	CASSPRVGEQFF	TGTGCCAGCAGCCCCCGTGTGGGAGAGCAGTTCTTC
TRBD1	TRBV5-8	TRBJ1-2	.	CASSDRDSSGYTF	TGTGCCAGCAGCGACCGGGACAGTAGTGGCTACACCTTC
.	TRBV28	TRBJ1-5	.	CASSLLRQPQHF	TGTGCCAGCAGTTTATTGCGGCAGCCCCAGCATTTT
.	TRBV2	TRBJ1-1	.	CASRITGPTAFF	TGTGCCAGCCGGATAACCGGGCCAACGGCTTTCTTT
TRBD2	TRBV3-1/TRBV3-2	TRBJ2-1	.	CASSRGSSYNEQFF	TGTGCCAGCAGCCGCGGGAGCTCCTACAATGAGCAGTTCTTC
TRBD2	TRBV28	TRBJ2-1	.	CASSAWGGRAHNEQFF	TGTGCCAGCAGTGCATGGGGCGGGAGGGCCCACAATGAGCAGTTCTTC
.	TRBV3-1/TRBV3-2	TRBJ1-6	few	CASSQGPPGWGTPLHF	TGTGCCAGCAGCCAAGGGCCGCCCGGTTGGGGGACACCCCTCCACTTT
.	TRBV2	TRBJ2-5	.	CASTRENRETQYF	TGTGCCAGCACGCGGGAAAACCGAGAGACCCAGTACTTC
.	TRBV10-2	TRBJ2-1	.	CASSESSGNEQFF	TGCGCCAGCAGTGAGTCGAGCGGTAATGAGCAGTTCTTC
.	TRBV27	TRBJ2-7	.	CASTRSGSSYEQYF	TGTGCCAGCACCCGATCTGGGAGCTCCTACGAGCAGTACTTC
TRBD2	TRBV11-2	TRBJ2-7	.	CASSGTSVVGEQYF	TGTGCCAGCTCCGGGACTAGCGTGGTTGGTGAGCAGTACTTC
TRBD2	TRBV11-2	TRBJ2-7	once	CASSLLAGGTYEQYF	TGTGCCAGCAGTTTGCTAGCGGGAGGTACCTACGAGCAGTACTTC
TRBD2	TRBV5-5	TRBJ2-1	.	CAVGTSRIHEQFF	TGTGCCGTTGGGACTAGCAGAATCCATGAGCAGTTCTTC
TRBD1	TRBV28	TRBJ2-1	.	CATGDGTGLYWGYNEQFF	TGTGCCACCGGAGACGGGACAGGATTATATTGGGGCTACAATGAGCAGTTCTTC
.	TRBV2	TRBJ1-2	.	CASRDNRDHYGYTF	TGTGCCAGCAGGGACAACAGGGATCACTATGGCTACACCTTC
.	TRBV2	TRBJ2-7	.	CASSPQGSYEQYF	TGTGCCAGCAGTCCACAGGGATCCTACGAGCAGTACTTC
.	TRBV9	TRBJ1-3	once	CASSVSPEPGNTIYF	TGTGCCAGCAGCGTATCACCCGAGCCTGGAAACACCATATATTTT
.	TRBV28	TRBJ2-1	.	CASSPPVGSSYNEQFF	TGTGCCAGCAGTCCCCCCGTCGGGAGCTCCTACAATGAGCAGTTCTTC
.	TRBV21-1	TRBJ2-5	.	CASSIPPRQETQYF	TGTGCCAGCAGCATTCCGCCCCGCCAAGAGACCCAGTACTTC
.	TRBV18	TRBJ2-2	.	CASSAGGTNTGELFF	TGTGCCAGCTCCGCTGGGGGTACGAACACCGGGGAGCTGTTTTTT
TRBD2	TRBV3-1/TRBV3-2	TRBJ2-1	.	CASSQGVLAGGDNEQFF	TGTGCCAGCAGCCAAGGCGTACTAGCGGGAGGGGACAATGAGCAGTTCTTC
.	TRBV4-2	TRBJ2-5	.	CASSQASLETQYF	TGTGCCAGCAGCCAAGCCAGCTTAGAGACCCAGTACTTC
TRBD2	TRBV7-6	TRBJ2-1	.	CASSPTSWGSSGRSYNEQFF	TGTGCCAGCAGCCCTACATCCTGGGGTTCTAGCGGGAGGAGCTACAATGAGCAGTTCTTC
.	TRBV11-2	TRBJ1-5	few	CASSFDRNQPQHF	TGTGCCAGCAGCTTCGACAGAAATCAGCCCCAGCATTTT
.	TRBV18	TRBJ2-3	.	CASSLTGDTQYF	TGTGCCAGCTCACTTACAGGAGATACGCAGTATTTT
TRBD1	TRBV28	TRBJ2-7	.	CASRLTGTGDEQYF	TGTGCCAGTCGCTTAACCGGGACAGGGGACGAGCAGTACTTC
.	TRBV5-1	TRBJ2-3	.	CASSPTRTDTQYF	TGCGCCAGCAGTCCCACTAGGACGGATACGCAGTATTTT
TRBD1	TRBV27	TRBJ2-3	.	CASSLAYRGDTQYF	TGTGCCAGCAGTTTGGCATACAGGGGTGATACGCAGTATTTT
.	TRBV7-2	TRBJ2-5	.	CASSLARGGETQYF	TGTGCCAGCAGCTTAGCACGGGGTGGAGAGACCCAGTACTTC
.	TRBV30	TRBJ1-2	.	CAWGGGFWSDGYTF	TGTGCCTGGGGGGGAGGGTTTTGGTCCGATGGCTACACCTTC
TRBD2	TRBV19	TRBJ2-5	.	CASSIGFGLAGAQETQYF	TGTGCCAGTAGTATAGGTTTTGGGCTAGCGGGAGCACAAGAGACCCAGTACTTC
.	TRBV5-1	TRBJ1-1	.	CASSSGGGRATEAFF	TGCGCCAGCAGCTCGGGAGGGGGGAGAGCCACTGAAGCTTTCTTT
.	TRBV14	TRBJ1-5	.	CASSPERHNQPQHF	TGTGCCAGCAGCCCCGAGAGACACAATCAGCCCCAGCATTTT